The rows below give T cell receptor beta chains drawn from one sample of a study of metastatic and nonmetastatic thyroid tumors. MiXCR re-clonotyped the PCR reads for TCRdb. The sample lists approximately 40,000 clones, 25% to 30% occurring once. What was sequenced was blood. The receptor set was obtained from a male donor with papillary thyroid cancer or a benign thyroid nodule (not recorded which). Some clones in this sample may be carry-over from other donors' samples. Both conserved end residues are part of each CDR3. The order of the fields is V gene, J gene, clone size, CDR3 length, D gene, CDR3 protein, CDR3 DNA. The D gene is left open where the match is weak. Part of the rows lack a size; the others show once, few, many or a class for expanded clones.

v_call: TRBV18
j_call: TRBJ2-1
clone_size: many
cdr3_length: 16
d_call: TRBD1
cdr3_aa: CASSPPAGGGNNEQFF
cdr3_nt: TGTGCCAGCTCACCTCCCGCAGGGGGCGGAAACAATGAGCAGTTCTTC

v_call: TRBV6-1
j_call: TRBJ2-7
clone_size: NA
cdr3_length: 15
d_call: NA
cdr3_aa: CAESERGGSSYEQYF
cdr3_nt: TGTGCCGAATCCGAACGAGGGGGTAGCTCCTACGAGCAGTACTTC

v_call: TRBV20-1
j_call: TRBJ2-6
clone_size: NA
cdr3_length: 17
d_call: TRBD2
cdr3_aa: CSARVRSGSSGANVLTF
cdr3_nt: TGCAGTGCTAGAGTTCGTAGCGGGAGCTCTGGGGCCAACGTCCTGACTTTC

v_call: TRBV2
j_call: TRBJ2-7
clone_size: NA
cdr3_length: 13
d_call: NA
cdr3_aa: CASSEALRYEQYF
cdr3_nt: TGTGCCAGCAGTGAAGCGTTACGCTACGAGCAGTACTTC

v_call: TRBV11-2
j_call: TRBJ2-2
clone_size: few
cdr3_length: 16
d_call: NA
cdr3_aa: CASSLDLAGITGELFF
cdr3_nt: TGTGCCAGCAGCTTAGATCTGGCAGGGATAACCGGGGAGCTGTTTTTT

v_call: TRBV19
j_call: TRBJ1-2
clone_size: many
cdr3_length: 12
d_call: NA
cdr3_aa: CASDDRLGGYTF
cdr3_nt: TGTGCCAGTGATGACAGGCTTGGTGGCTACACCTTC

v_call: TRBV9
j_call: TRBJ1-1
clone_size: many
cdr3_length: 14
d_call: NA
cdr3_aa: CASSTLSRGTEAFF
cdr3_nt: TGTGCCAGCAGCACCTTATCCCGGGGGACTGAAGCTTTCTTT

v_call: TRBV6-5
j_call: TRBJ2-7
clone_size: NA
cdr3_length: 15
d_call: TRBD1
cdr3_aa: CASSYSKGTGDEQYF
cdr3_nt: TGTGCCAGCAGTTACTCGAAAGGGACAGGGGATGAGCAGTACTTC

v_call: TRBV28
j_call: TRBJ1-6
clone_size: few
cdr3_length: 15
d_call: NA
cdr3_aa: CASSLTLRGYSPLHF
cdr3_nt: TGTGCCAGCAGTTTAACCCTCAGGGGTTACTCACCCCTCCACTTT

v_call: TRBV12-3/TRBV12-4
j_call: TRBJ1-1
clone_size: many
cdr3_length: 15
d_call: NA
cdr3_aa: CASSPRGAVNTEAFF
cdr3_nt: TGTGCCAGCAGCCCTAGGGGGGCGGTGAACACTGAAGCTTTCTTT

v_call: TRBV6-5
j_call: TRBJ1-2
clone_size: NA
cdr3_length: 17
d_call: NA
cdr3_aa: CASSYQQPTTVSYGYTF
cdr3_nt: TGTGCCAGCAGTTACCAGCAACCGACGACGGTCTCCTATGGCTACACCTTC

v_call: TRBV7-8
j_call: TRBJ1-5
clone_size: NA
cdr3_length: 15
d_call: NA
cdr3_aa: CASSFSRGRNQPQHF
cdr3_nt: TGTGCCAGCAGCTTTAGCAGGGGCCGCAATCAGCCCCAGCATTTT

v_call: TRBV28
j_call: TRBJ2-3
clone_size: few
cdr3_length: 14
d_call: TRBD1
cdr3_aa: CASSFTGVADTQYF
cdr3_nt: TGTGCCAGCAGTTTCACAGGGGTCGCAGATACGCAGTATTTT

v_call: TRBV20-1
j_call: TRBJ2-7
clone_size: medium-sized
cdr3_length: 13
d_call: NA
cdr3_aa: CSADRDTSGEQYF
cdr3_nt: TGCAGTGCGGACCGGGACACTTCGGGGGAGCAGTACTTC

v_call: TRBV6-1
j_call: TRBJ1-5
clone_size: NA
cdr3_length: 15
d_call: TRBD1
cdr3_aa: CASSRRTGGNQPQHF
cdr3_nt: TGTGCCAGCAGCAGGAGGACAGGAGGCAATCAGCCCCAGCATTTT

v_call: TRBV6-4
j_call: TRBJ2-3
clone_size: few
cdr3_length: 13
d_call: NA
cdr3_aa: CASSSGCTDTQYF
cdr3_nt: TGTGCCAGCAGTAGCGGGTGTACAGATACGCAGTATTTT

v_call: TRBV6-1
j_call: TRBJ2-7
clone_size: many
cdr3_length: 14
d_call: TRBD1
cdr3_aa: CASSLYRTGDEQYF
cdr3_nt: TGTGCCAGCAGCCTATATAGGACAGGGGACGAGCAGTACTTC

v_call: TRBV2
j_call: TRBJ1-3
clone_size: NA
cdr3_length: 18
d_call: NA
cdr3_aa: CASSPSKWPTGSGNTIYF
cdr3_nt: TGTGCCAGCAGCCCCTCTAAATGGCCGACTGGCTCTGGAAACACCATATATTTT

v_call: TRBV4-3
j_call: TRBJ2-5
clone_size: NA
cdr3_length: 13
d_call: NA
cdr3_aa: CASSRFEGETQYF
cdr3_nt: TGCGCCAGCAGCCGATTTGAGGGAGAGACCCAGTACTTC

v_call: TRBV5-1
j_call: TRBJ1-2
clone_size: NA
cdr3_length: 15
d_call: TRBD1
cdr3_aa: CASSSRTGGNYGYTF
cdr3_nt: TGCGCCAGCAGCTCCCGGACAGGGGGGAACTATGGCTACACCTTC

v_call: TRBV6-4
j_call: TRBJ2-3
clone_size: many
cdr3_length: 15
d_call: NA
cdr3_aa: CASSDSDGSTDTQYF
cdr3_nt: TGTGCCAGCAGTGACTCTGACGGGAGCACAGATACGCAGTATTTT

v_call: TRBV28
j_call: TRBJ2-5
clone_size: many
cdr3_length: 12
d_call: NA
cdr3_aa: CASSFSAETQYF
cdr3_nt: TGTGCCAGCAGTTTCAGCGCAGAGACCCAGTACTTC

v_call: TRBV7-2
j_call: TRBJ2-7
clone_size: NA
cdr3_length: 15
d_call: NA
cdr3_aa: CASSLTPGTNYEQYF
cdr3_nt: TGTGCCAGCAGCCTTACGCCCGGGACCAACTACGAGCAGTACTTC

v_call: TRBV20-1
j_call: TRBJ2-5
clone_size: many
cdr3_length: 12
d_call: NA
cdr3_aa: CSARFDGWTQYF
cdr3_nt: TGCAGTGCTAGATTCGACGGTTGGACCCAGTACTTC

v_call: TRBV20-1
j_call: TRBJ2-6
clone_size: NA
cdr3_length: 15
d_call: NA
cdr3_aa: CSALRGFIGANVLTF
cdr3_nt: TGCAGTGCCCTTCGCGGGTTTATCGGGGCCAACGTCCTGACTTTC

v_call: TRBV6-1
j_call: TRBJ2-3
clone_size: NA
cdr3_length: 14
d_call: NA
cdr3_aa: CASSPAVVVDTQYF
cdr3_nt: TGTGCCAGCAGTCCAGCGGTAGTGGTCGATACGCAGTATTTT

v_call: TRBV30
j_call: TRBJ2-2
clone_size: NA
cdr3_length: 15
d_call: TRBD1
cdr3_aa: CAWSPGQGAPGELFF
cdr3_nt: TGTGCCTGGAGTCCAGGGCAGGGGGCACCCGGGGAGCTGTTTTTT

v_call: TRBV25-1
j_call: TRBJ1-4
clone_size: many
cdr3_length: 15
d_call: NA
cdr3_aa: CASSGPYQGKEKLFF
cdr3_nt: TGTGCCAGCAGTGGCCCTTACCAGGGGAAAGAAAAACTGTTTTTT

v_call: TRBV7-6
j_call: TRBJ2-2
clone_size: many
cdr3_length: 15
d_call: TRBD1
cdr3_aa: CASSLRDRSTGELFF
cdr3_nt: TGTGCCAGCAGCTTACGGGACAGATCCACCGGGGAGCTGTTTTTT

v_call: TRBV6-4
j_call: TRBJ2-6
clone_size: many
cdr3_length: 15
d_call: NA
cdr3_aa: CASSDSHSGANVLTF
cdr3_nt: TGTGCCAGCAGTGACTCCCACTCTGGGGCCAACGTCCTGACTTTC

v_call: TRBV20-1
j_call: TRBJ2-1
clone_size: NA
cdr3_length: 13
d_call: NA
cdr3_aa: CSARGTGIGEQFF
cdr3_nt: TGCAGTGCTAGGGGGACGGGGATTGGCGAGCAGTTCTTC

v_call: TRBV6-1
j_call: TRBJ2-7
clone_size: NA
cdr3_length: 15
d_call: TRBD2
cdr3_aa: CASSVAGGISYEQYF
cdr3_nt: TGTGCCAGCAGTGTTGCGGGAGGGATCTCCTACGAGCAGTACTTC

v_call: TRBV5-1
j_call: TRBJ2-7
clone_size: NA
cdr3_length: 14
d_call: NA
cdr3_aa: CASSRKGSSYEQYF
cdr3_nt: TGCGCCAGCAGCCGGAAGGGGAGCTCCTACGAGCAGTACTTC

v_call: TRBV20-1
j_call: TRBJ2-7
clone_size: NA
cdr3_length: 13
d_call: NA
cdr3_aa: CSASSATSYEQYF
cdr3_nt: TGCAGTGCTAGTTCCGCTACCTCCTACGAGCAGTACTTC

v_call: TRBV11-1
j_call: TRBJ2-5
clone_size: NA
cdr3_length: 14
d_call: NA
cdr3_aa: CASSLARDQETQYF
cdr3_nt: TGTGCCAGCAGTCTAGCGCGGGACCAAGAGACACAGTACTTC

v_call: TRBV19
j_call: TRBJ2-2
clone_size: many
cdr3_length: 19
d_call: NA
cdr3_aa: CASSIWGVPAEGAPGELFF
cdr3_nt: TGTGCCAGTAGTATATGGGGCGTGCCGGCTGAGGGAGCCCCCGGGGAGCTGTTTTTT

v_call: TRBV20-1
j_call: TRBJ2-7
clone_size: NA
cdr3_length: 14
d_call: NA
cdr3_aa: CSAPPSGASYEQYF
cdr3_nt: TGCAGTGCTCCCCCCAGCGGAGCTTCCTACGAGCAGTACTTC

v_call: TRBV6-1
j_call: TRBJ2-5
clone_size: many
cdr3_length: 16
d_call: TRBD2
cdr3_aa: CASSEWTSGGAETQYF
cdr3_nt: TGTGCCAGCAGTGAATGGACTAGCGGGGGGGCGGAGACCCAGTACTTC

v_call: TRBV6-1
j_call: TRBJ2-7
clone_size: NA
cdr3_length: 16
d_call: NA
cdr3_aa: CASSTNPVGQVYEEYF
cdr3_nt: TGTGCCAGCAGTACCAATCCGGTTGGCCAGGTCTACGAGGAGTACTTT

v_call: TRBV5-1
j_call: TRBJ1-1
clone_size: few
cdr3_length: 16
d_call: TRBD1
cdr3_aa: CASSPQGQGADTEAFF
cdr3_nt: TGCGCCAGCAGCCCCCAGGGACAGGGGGCGGACACTGAAGCTTTCTTT

v_call: TRBV5-4
j_call: TRBJ2-1
clone_size: NA
cdr3_length: 16
d_call: TRBD2
cdr3_aa: CASSLGTGTRTHEQFF
cdr3_nt: TGTGCCAGCAGCTTGGGGACCGGGACTAGAACCCATGAGCAGTTCTTC

v_call: TRBV9
j_call: TRBJ2-1
clone_size: many
cdr3_length: 14
d_call: NA
cdr3_aa: CASSGPTGIHEQFF
cdr3_nt: TGTGCCAGCAGCGGACCAACAGGGATCCATGAGCAGTTCTTC

v_call: TRBV6-1
j_call: TRBJ1-3
clone_size: medium-sized
cdr3_length: 14
d_call: NA
cdr3_aa: CASRAEGSGNTIYF
cdr3_nt: TGTGCCAGCAGAGCCGAGGGCTCTGGAAACACCATATATTTT

v_call: TRBV7-8
j_call: TRBJ1-2
clone_size: many
cdr3_length: 14
d_call: NA
cdr3_aa: CASSLVPETYGYTF
cdr3_nt: TGTGCCAGCAGCTTAGTCCCGGAAACCTATGGCTACACCTTC

v_call: TRBV11-2
j_call: TRBJ2-2
clone_size: many
cdr3_length: 13
d_call: TRBD1
cdr3_aa: CASSTGVSGELFF
cdr3_nt: TGTGCCAGCAGTACAGGGGTTTCCGGGGAGCTGTTTTTT

v_call: TRBV29-1
j_call: TRBJ2-7
clone_size: many
cdr3_length: 11
d_call: NA
cdr3_aa: CSVDGDSEQYF
cdr3_nt: TGCAGCGTTGACGGGGACTCCGAGCAGTACTTC

v_call: TRBV11-2
j_call: TRBJ2-3
clone_size: NA
cdr3_length: 15
d_call: TRBD2
cdr3_aa: CASSETSGGDDKQYF
cdr3_nt: TGTGCCAGCAGCGAGACTAGCGGGGGAGACGATAAGCAGTATTTT

v_call: TRBV5-8
j_call: TRBJ1-2
clone_size: many
cdr3_length: 14
d_call: NA
cdr3_aa: CASSPRWEGYGYTF
cdr3_nt: TGTGCCAGCAGCCCTAGGTGGGAGGGATATGGCTACACCTTC

v_call: TRBV20-1
j_call: TRBJ2-7
clone_size: medium-sized
cdr3_length: 13
d_call: NA
cdr3_aa: CSAKPGDSYEQYF
cdr3_nt: TGCAGTGCTAAGCCAGGTGACTCCTACGAGCAGTACTTC

v_call: TRBV5-4
j_call: TRBJ2-7
clone_size: NA
cdr3_length: 15
d_call: TRBD2
cdr3_aa: CSISWGLAGTYEQYF
cdr3_nt: TGTTCCATCAGCTGGGGACTAGCGGGAACTTACGAGCAGTACTTC

v_call: TRBV28
j_call: TRBJ2-7
clone_size: many
cdr3_length: 16
d_call: TRBD1
cdr3_aa: CASRPSRTGGLYEQYF
cdr3_nt: TGTGCCAGCAGACCCTCTCGGACAGGGGGGTTATACGAGCAGTACTTC

v_call: TRBV7-2
j_call: TRBJ2-1
clone_size: many
cdr3_length: 13
d_call: NA
cdr3_aa: CASSRPTLNEQFF
cdr3_nt: TGTGCCAGCAGCCGCCCGACCCTAAATGAGCAGTTCTTC

v_call: TRBV27
j_call: TRBJ2-2
clone_size: NA
cdr3_length: 16
d_call: NA
cdr3_aa: CASSLVSGSRTGELFF
cdr3_nt: TGTGCCAGCAGTTTAGTCTCGGGATCACGCACCGGGGAGCTGTTTTTT